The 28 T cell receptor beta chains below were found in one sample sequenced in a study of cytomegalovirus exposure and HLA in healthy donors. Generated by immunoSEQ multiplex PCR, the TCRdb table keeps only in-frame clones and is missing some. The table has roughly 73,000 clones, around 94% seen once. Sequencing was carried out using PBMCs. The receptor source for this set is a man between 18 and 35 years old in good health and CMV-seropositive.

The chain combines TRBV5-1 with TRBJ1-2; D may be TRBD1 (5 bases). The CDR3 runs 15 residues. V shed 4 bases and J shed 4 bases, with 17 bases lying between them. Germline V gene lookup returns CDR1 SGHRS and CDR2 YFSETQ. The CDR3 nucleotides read TGCGCCAGCAGCCCGCAGTTTAGGGACTTCTATGGCTACACCTTC. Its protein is CASSPQFRDFYGYTF.

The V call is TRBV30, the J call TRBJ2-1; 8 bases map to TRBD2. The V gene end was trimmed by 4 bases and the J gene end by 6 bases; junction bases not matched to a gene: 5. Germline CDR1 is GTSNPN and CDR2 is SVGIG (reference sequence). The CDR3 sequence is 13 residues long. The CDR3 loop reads CAWTGTSGNEQFF. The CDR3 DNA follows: TGTGCCTGGACCGGGACTAGTGGCAATGAGCAGTTCTTC.

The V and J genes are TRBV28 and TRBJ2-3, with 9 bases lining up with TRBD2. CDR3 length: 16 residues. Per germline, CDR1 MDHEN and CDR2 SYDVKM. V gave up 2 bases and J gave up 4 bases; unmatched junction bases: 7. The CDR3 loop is CASSLRLLAGADTQYF. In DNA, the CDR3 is TGTGCCAGCAGTTTAAGGTTATTAGCGGGGGCAGATACGCAGTATTTT.

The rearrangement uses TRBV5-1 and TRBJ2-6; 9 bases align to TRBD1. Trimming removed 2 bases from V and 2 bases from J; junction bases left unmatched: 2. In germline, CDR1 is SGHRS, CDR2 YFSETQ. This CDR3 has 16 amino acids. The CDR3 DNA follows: TGCGCCAGCAGCTTAACAGGGGGCGCTGGGGCCAACGTCCTGACTTTC. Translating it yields CASSLTGGAGANVLTF.

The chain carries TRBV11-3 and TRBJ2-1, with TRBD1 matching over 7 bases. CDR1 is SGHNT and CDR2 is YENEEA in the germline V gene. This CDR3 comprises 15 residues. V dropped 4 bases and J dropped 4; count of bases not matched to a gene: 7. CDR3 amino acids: CASSSGTALYNEQFF. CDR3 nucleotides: TGTGCCAGCAGCTCCGGGACAGCCTTGTACAATGAGCAGTTCTTC.

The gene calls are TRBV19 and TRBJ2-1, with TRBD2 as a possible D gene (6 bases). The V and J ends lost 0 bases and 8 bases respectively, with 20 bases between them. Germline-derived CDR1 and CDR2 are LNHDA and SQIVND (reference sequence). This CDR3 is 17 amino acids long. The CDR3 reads CASSIDPPPRESYEQFF. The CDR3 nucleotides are TGTGCCAGTAGTATAGATCCTCCGCCCCGGGAGAGCTATGAGCAGTTCTTC.

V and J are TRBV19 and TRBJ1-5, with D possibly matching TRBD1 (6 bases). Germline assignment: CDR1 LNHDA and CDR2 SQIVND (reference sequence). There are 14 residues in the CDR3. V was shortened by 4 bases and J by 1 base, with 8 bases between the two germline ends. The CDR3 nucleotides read TGTGCCAGTAGTACTACAGGGAGCAATCAGCCCCAGCATTTT. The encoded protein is CASSTTGSNQPQHF.

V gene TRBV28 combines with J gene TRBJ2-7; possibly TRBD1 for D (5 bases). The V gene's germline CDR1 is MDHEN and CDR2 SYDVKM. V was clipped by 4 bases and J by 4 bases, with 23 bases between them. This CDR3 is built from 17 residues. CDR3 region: CASSSTSGLRGLYEQYF. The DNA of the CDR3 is TGTGCCAGCAGTTCGACATCAGGGTTACGAGGTCTTTACGAGCAGTACTTC.

This CDR3 reads CASSSDPQGAGDTQYF. CDR3 coding DNA: TGCGCCAGCAGCTCCGACCCCCAGGGGGCGGGAGATACGCAGTATTTT. The rearrangement uses TRBV5-1 and TRBJ2-3, with 8 positions matching TRBD1. Germline V lookup: CDR1 SGHRS, CDR2 YFSETQ. The V segment lost 3 bases and the J segment 5 bases; nucleotides outside the gene matches: 11. CDR3 length: 16 amino acids. The full variable domain, completed using reference TRBV5-1 and TRBJ2-3, is KAGVTQTPRYLIKTRGQQVTLSCSPISGHRSVSWYQQTPGQGLQFLFEYFSETQRNKGNFPGRFSGRQFSNSRSEMNVSTLELGDSALYLCASSSDPQGAGDTQYFGPGTRLTVL.

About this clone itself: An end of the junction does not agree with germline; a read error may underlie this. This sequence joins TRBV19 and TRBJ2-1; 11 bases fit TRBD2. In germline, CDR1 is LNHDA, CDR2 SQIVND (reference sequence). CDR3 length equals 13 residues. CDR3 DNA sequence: TGCGGGACTAGCGGAAGCTCCTACAATGAGCAGTTCTTC. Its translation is CGTSGSSYNEQFF.

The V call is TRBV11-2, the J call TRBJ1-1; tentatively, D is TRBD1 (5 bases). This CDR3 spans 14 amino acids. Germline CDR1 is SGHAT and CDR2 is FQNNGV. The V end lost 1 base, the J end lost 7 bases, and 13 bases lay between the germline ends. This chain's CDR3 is CASSLVYGHLEAFF. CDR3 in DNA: TGTGCCAGCAGCTTAGTTTATGGACACCTTGAAGCTTTCTTT.

Here the CDR3 reads CASSYSRDRSGNTIYF. In nucleotides, the CDR3 is TGTGCCAGCAGTTACTCGAGGGACAGGTCTGGAAACACCATATATTTT. V gene TRBV6-5 combines with J gene TRBJ1-3, with 8 bases matching TRBD1. The V segment lost 0 bases and the J segment 1 base; nucleotides outside the gene matches: 2. This CDR3 is 16 amino acids long. Per germline, CDR1 MNHEY and CDR2 SVGAGI.

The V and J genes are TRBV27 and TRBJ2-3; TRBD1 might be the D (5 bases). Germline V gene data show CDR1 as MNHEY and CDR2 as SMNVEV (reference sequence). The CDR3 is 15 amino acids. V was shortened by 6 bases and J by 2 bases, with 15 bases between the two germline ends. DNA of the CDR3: TGTGCCAGCAGCCACAGGTGGCTACACACAGATACGCAGTATTTT. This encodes CASSHRWLHTDTQYF.

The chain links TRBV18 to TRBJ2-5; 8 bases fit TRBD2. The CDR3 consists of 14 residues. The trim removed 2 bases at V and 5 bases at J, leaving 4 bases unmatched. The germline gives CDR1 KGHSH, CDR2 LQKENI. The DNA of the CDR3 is TGTGCCAGCTCACCAGTTAGCGGGATTGAGACCCAGTACTTC. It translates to CASSPVSGIETQYF.

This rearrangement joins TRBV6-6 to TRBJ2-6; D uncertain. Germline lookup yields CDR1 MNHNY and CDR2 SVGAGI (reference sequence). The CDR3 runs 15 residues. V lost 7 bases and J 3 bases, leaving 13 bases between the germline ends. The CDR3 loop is CASTLSGSGANVLTF. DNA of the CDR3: TGTGCCAGCACCCTTTCGGGTAGTGGGGCCAACGTCCTGACTTTC.

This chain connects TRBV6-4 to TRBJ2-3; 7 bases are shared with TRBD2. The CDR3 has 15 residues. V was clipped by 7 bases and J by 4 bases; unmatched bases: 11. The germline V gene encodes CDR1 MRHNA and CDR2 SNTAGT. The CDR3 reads CASTVTREAPDTQYF. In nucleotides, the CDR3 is TGTGCCAGCACTGTGACCCGGGAGGCCCCAGATACGCAGTATTTT.

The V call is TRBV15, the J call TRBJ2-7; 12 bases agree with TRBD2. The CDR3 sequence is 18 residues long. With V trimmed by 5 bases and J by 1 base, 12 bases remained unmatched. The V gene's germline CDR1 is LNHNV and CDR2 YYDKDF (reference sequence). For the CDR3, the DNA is TGTGCCACCAGCGAAGGACTAGCGGGGAGGACCTTATCCTACGAGCAGTACTTC. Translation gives CATSEGLAGRTLSYEQYF.

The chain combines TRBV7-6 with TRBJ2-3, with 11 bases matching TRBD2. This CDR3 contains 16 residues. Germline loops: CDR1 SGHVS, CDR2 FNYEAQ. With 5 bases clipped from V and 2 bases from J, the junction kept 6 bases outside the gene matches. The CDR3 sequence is CASSSGTSGSTDTQYF. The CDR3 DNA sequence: TGTGCCAGCAGCAGCGGGACTAGCGGATCCACAGATACGCAGTATTTT.

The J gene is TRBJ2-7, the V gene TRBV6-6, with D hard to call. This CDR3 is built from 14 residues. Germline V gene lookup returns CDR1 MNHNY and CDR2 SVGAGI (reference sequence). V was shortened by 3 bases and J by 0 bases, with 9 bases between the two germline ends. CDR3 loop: CASSYSQLSYEQYF. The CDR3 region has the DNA TGTGCCAGCAGTTATAGCCAACTCTCCTACGAGCAGTACTTC.

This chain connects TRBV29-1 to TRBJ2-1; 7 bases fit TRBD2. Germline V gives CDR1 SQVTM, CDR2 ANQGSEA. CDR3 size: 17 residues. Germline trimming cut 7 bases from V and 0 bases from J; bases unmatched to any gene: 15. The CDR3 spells CSAPGLADGGSYNEQFF. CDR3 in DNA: TGCAGCGCCCCTGGGCTAGCGGATGGTGGCTCCTACAATGAGCAGTTCTTC.

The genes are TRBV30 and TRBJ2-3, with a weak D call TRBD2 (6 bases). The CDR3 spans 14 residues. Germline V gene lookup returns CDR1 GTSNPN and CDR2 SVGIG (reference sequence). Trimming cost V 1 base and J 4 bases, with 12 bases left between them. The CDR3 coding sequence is TGTGCCTGGAGTGGATCGGGAGAGGCAGATACGCAGTATTTT. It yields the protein CAWSGSGEADTQYF.

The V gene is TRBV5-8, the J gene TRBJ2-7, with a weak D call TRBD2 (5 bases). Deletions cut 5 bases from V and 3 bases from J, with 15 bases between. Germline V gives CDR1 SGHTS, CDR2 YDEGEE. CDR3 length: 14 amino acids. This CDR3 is CASRSRETVYEQYF. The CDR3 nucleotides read TGTGCCAGCAGGAGTCGGGAAACGGTCTACGAGCAGTACTTC.

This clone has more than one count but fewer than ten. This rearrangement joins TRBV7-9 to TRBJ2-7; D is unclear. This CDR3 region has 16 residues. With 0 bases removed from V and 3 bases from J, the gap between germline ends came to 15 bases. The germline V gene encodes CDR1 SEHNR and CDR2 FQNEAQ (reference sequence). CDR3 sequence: CASSLALREQDYEQYF. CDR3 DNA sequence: TGTGCCAGCAGCTTAGCTTTGAGAGAGCAGGACTACGAGCAGTACTTC.

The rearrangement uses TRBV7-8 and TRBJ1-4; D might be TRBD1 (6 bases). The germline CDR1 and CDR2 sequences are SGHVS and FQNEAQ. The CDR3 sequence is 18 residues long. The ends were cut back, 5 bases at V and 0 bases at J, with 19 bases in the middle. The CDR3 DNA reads TGTGCCAGCAGCGTAGAACGGGCCGGGACAACAACTAATGAAAAACTGTTTTTT. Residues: CASSVERAGTTTNEKLFF.

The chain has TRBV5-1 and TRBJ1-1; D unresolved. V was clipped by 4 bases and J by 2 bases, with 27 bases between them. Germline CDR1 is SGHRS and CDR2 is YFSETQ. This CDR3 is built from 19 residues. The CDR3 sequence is CASSPTPGFLLESNTEAFF. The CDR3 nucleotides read TGCGCCAGCAGCCCTACACCGGGATTCCTGTTAGAATCCAACACTGAAGCTTTCTTT.

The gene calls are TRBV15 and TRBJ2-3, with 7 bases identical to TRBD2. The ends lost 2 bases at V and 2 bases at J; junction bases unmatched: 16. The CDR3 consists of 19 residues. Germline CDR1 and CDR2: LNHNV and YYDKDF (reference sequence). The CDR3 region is CATSRFWEGRGLATDTQYF. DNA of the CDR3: TGTGCCACCAGCAGATTTTGGGAGGGAAGGGGACTCGCCACAGATACGCAGTATTTT.

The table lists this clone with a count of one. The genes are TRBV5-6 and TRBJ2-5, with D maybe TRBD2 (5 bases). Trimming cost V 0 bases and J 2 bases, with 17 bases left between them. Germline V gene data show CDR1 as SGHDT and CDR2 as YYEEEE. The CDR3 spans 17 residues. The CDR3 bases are TGTGCCAGCAGCTTGGCCGGCCGACGGGAAGTACAAGAGACCCAGTACTTC. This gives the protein CASSLAGRREVQETQYF.

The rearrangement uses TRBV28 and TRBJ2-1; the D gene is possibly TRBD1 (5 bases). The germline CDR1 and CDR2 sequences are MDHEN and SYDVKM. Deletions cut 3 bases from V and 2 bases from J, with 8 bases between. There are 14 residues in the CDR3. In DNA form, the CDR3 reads TGTGCCAGCAGTTTCGACAGACCCTACAATGAGCAGTTCTTC. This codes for CASSFDRPYNEQFF.